This is a list of T cell receptor beta chains from one sample in a study of T cell responses to AZD1222 COVID-19 vaccine. Clones were sequenced by immunoSEQ multiplex PCR, and TCRdb holds only the in-frame ones, with some missing. The sample contains more than 110,000 clones, about nine tenths of which appear only once. Sequencing was performed on peripheral blood, taken on day 0 of AZD1222 vaccination. Receptors originate from an adult in good health. Each CDR3 is given with its conserved first and last residue. A D gene is named only where the DNA matches it firmly. Clone size is given for some rows only: seen once, a few or many times, or a class if the clone is expanded.

j_call	v_call	clone_size	cdr3_length	d_call	cdr3_aa	cdr3_nt
TRBJ1-6	TRBV2	-	15	-	CASSGQISYNSPLHF	TGTGCCAGCAGCGGACAGATCTCCTATAATTCACCCCTCCACTTT
TRBJ2-3	TRBV7-9	-	16	TRBD2	CASSLRSSGRPDTQYF	TGTGCCAGCAGCTTAAGGTCTAGCGGGAGGCCAGATACGCAGTATTTT
TRBJ1-1	TRBV7-9	-	12	-	CASSSYRTEAFF	TGTGCCAGCAGCTCCTATCGGACAGAGGCTTTCTTT
TRBJ1-2	TRBV5-1	-	13	-	CASSPFPESGYTF	TGCGCCAGCAGCCCTTTCCCGGAGTCGGGCTACACCTTC
TRBJ2-2	TRBV7-2	-	16	-	CASSLGGEAGTGELFF	TGTGCCAGCAGCTTAGGCGGGGAGGCTGGGACCGGGGAGCTGTTTTTT
TRBJ2-3	TRBV12-5	-	18	-	CASGLVGRGISTLYTQYF	TGTGCTAGTGGTTTGGTAGGGAGAGGGATAAGTACGTTGTATACGCAGTATTTT
TRBJ2-3	TRBV7-9	-	15	-	CASSLDGPSTDTQYF	TGTGCCAGCAGCCTGGATGGGCCCAGCACAGATACGCAGTATTTT
TRBJ2-2	TRBV4-2	once	17	-	CASSPEAGTVNTGELFF	TGTGCCAGCAGCCCAGAGGCTGGGACGGTGAACACCGGGGAGCTGTTTTTT
TRBJ2-7	TRBV28	-	13	TRBD2	CASSLAGDYEQYF	TGTGCCAGCAGCTTAGCGGGAGACTACGAGCAGTACTTC
TRBJ2-7	TRBV3-1/TRBV3-2	-	14	-	CASSQILADYEQYF	TGTGCCAGCAGCCAAATTCTGGCAGATTACGAGCAGTACTTC
TRBJ2-2	TRBV5-6	-	16	-	CASSPDLGTQTGELFF	TGTGCCAGCAGCCCGGACCTCGGGACCCAAACCGGGGAGCTGTTTTTT
TRBJ2-1	TRBV3-1/TRBV3-2	-	16	TRBD2	CASRLTSGGSYNEQFF	TGTGCCAGCAGACTCACTAGCGGGGGCTCCTACAATGAGCAGTTCTTC
TRBJ2-5	TRBV3-1/TRBV3-2	once	16	TRBD1	CASSQRWDRGAETQYF	TGTGCCAGCAGCCAACGGTGGGACAGGGGTGCGGAGACCCAGTACTTC
TRBJ2-6	TRBV3-1/TRBV3-2	-	17	-	CASSLFPEDSGANVLTF	TGTGCCAGCAGCCTCTTCCCCGAGGATTCTGGGGCCAACGTCCTGACTTTC
TRBJ1-1	TRBV15	-	13	-	CAVAWIRKTEAFF	TGTGCCGTCGCCTGGATCAGGAAGACTGAAGCTTTCTTT
TRBJ2-7	TRBV3-1/TRBV3-2	-	16	-	CASSRGFGSGSYEQYF	TGTGCCAGCAGCCGCGGCTTTGGGAGCGGATCCTACGAGCAGTACTTC
TRBJ2-7	TRBV19	-	14	-	CASNSPGLGNEQYF	TGTGCCAGTAACTCCCCGGGCCTTGGAAACGAGCAGTACTTC
TRBJ1-1	TRBV5-8	-	13	-	CASSLEGGTEAFF	TGTGCCAGCAGCTTGGAAGGGGGCACTGAAGCTTTCTTT
TRBJ2-7	TRBV5-1	-	16	-	CASSLAGGLLSYEQYF	TGCGCCAGCAGCTTGGCTGGGGGGCTGCTCTCCTACGAGCAGTACTTC
TRBJ1-3	TRBV6-5	-	15	TRBD1	CASSDRELSGNTIYF	TGTGCCAGCAGCGACAGGGAGCTTTCTGGAAACACCATATATTTT
TRBJ2-7	TRBV2	-	16	TRBD2	CASSEGRRLANYEQYF	TGTGCCAGCAGTGAGGGAAGGCGACTAGCGAACTACGAGCAGTACTTC
TRBJ1-1	TRBV5-8	-	14	-	CASDWGVGSTEAFF	TGTGCCAGTGATTGGGGGGTGGGGAGCACTGAAGCTTTCTTT
TRBJ2-1	TRBV27	-	13	-	CASSLLAYNEQFF	TGTGCCAGCAGTTTACTAGCGTACAATGAGCAGTTCTTC
TRBJ2-1	TRBV5-8	-	20	TRBD2	CASRHGGASGRSESYNEQFF	TGTGCCAGCAGACATGGAGGGGCTAGCGGGAGATCGGAGTCCTACAATGAGCAGTTCTTC
TRBJ2-7	TRBV28	once	15	-	CASRLLPGGGFEQYF	TGTGCCAGCAGACTCCTACCAGGAGGAGGCTTCGAGCAGTACTTC
TRBJ1-2	TRBV24-1	-	14	TRBD1	CATSVGTGPYGYTF	TGTGCCACCAGTGTCGGGACAGGGCCTTATGGCTACACCTTC
TRBJ2-5	TRBV11-3	-	15	TRBD1	CASRSGQGMWETQYF	TGTGCCAGCAGGTCCGGACAGGGGATGTGGGAGACCCAGTACTTC
TRBJ1-2	TRBV5-1	-	15	TRBD1	CASSLVTGTDYGYTF	TGCGCCAGCAGCTTGGTAACCGGGACAGACTATGGCTACACCTTC
TRBJ2-1	TRBV5-1	-	16	TRBD2	CASTSSGGVSYNEQFF	TGCGCCAGCACCTCTAGCGGGGGGGTATCCTACAATGAGCAGTTCTTC
TRBJ1-1	TRBV2	-	14	-	CASSDRFKNTEAFF	TGTGCCAGCAGTGACAGGTTCAAGAACACTGAAGCTTTCTTT
TRBJ2-7	TRBV18	-	14	TRBD1	CASSPGQGIYEQYF	TGTGCCAGCTCGCCGGGACAGGGAATTTACGAGCAGTACTTC
TRBJ2-7	TRBV19	-	13	-	CASSRARGNEQYF	TGTGCCAGTAGTAGGGCCCGCGGCAACGAGCAGTACTTC
TRBJ2-7	TRBV18	-	15	-	CASSPGLASNYEQYF	TGTGCCAGCTCACCAGGCCTAGCGAGCAATTACGAGCAGTACTTC
TRBJ1-2	TRBV15	-	16	-	CATSRDGTPGAGGYTF	TGTGCCACCAGCAGAGATGGTACCCCGGGGGCCGGAGGCTACACCTTC
TRBJ1-4	TRBV5-6	-	14	-	CASSLLQGPVKLFF	TGTGCCAGCAGCTTGTTACAGGGCCCGGTCAAACTGTTTTTT
TRBJ2-3	TRBV10-3	-	16	TRBD1	CAVWPAGGAGTDTQYF	TGTGCCGTCTGGCCAGCAGGGGGCGCCGGCACAGATACGCAGTATTTT
TRBJ2-1	TRBV20-1	-	14	TRBD2	CSASAGGAFNEQFF	TGCAGTGCTAGTGCGGGGGGGGCTTTCAATGAGCAGTTCTTC
TRBJ2-3	TRBV27	-	16	-	CASSLSLDLGTDTQYF	TGTGCCAGCAGTTTATCTCTAGATTTGGGCACAGATACGCAGTATTTT
TRBJ1-2	TRBV5-1	-	12	-	CASSPAGFGYTF	TGCGCCAGCAGCCCCGCGGGCTTTGGCTACACCTTC
TRBJ1-2	TRBV6-5	-	12	-	CAIHRVGYGYTF	TGTGCCATCCACAGGGTTGGGTATGGCTACACCTTC
TRBJ1-2	TRBV6-5	once	14	-	CASSYGDGNYGYTF	TGTGCCAGCAGTTACGGCGACGGTAACTATGGCTACACCTTC